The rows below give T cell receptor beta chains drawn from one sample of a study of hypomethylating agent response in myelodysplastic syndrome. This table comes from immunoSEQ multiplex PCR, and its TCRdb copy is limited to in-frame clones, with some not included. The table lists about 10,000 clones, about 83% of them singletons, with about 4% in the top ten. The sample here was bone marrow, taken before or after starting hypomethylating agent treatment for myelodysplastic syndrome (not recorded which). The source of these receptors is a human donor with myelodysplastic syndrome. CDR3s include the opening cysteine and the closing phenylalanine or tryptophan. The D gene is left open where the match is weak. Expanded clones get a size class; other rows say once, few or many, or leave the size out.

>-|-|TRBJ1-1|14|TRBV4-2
CASSQVGSNTEAFF
TGTGCCAGCAGCCAAGTTGGCTCGAACACTGAAGCTTTCTTT
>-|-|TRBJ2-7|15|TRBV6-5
CASSYGDKRVYEQYF
TGTGCCAGCAGTTACGGGGACAAACGAGTCTACGAGCAGTACTTC
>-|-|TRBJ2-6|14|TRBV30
CAWAVGVGANVLTF
TGTGCCTGGGCCGTTGGGGTTGGGGCCAACGTCCTGACTTTC
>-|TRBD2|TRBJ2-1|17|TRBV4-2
CASSQVWVSGRADEQFF
TGTGCCAGCAGCCAAGTCTGGGTTAGCGGGAGGGCCGATGAGCAGTTCTTC
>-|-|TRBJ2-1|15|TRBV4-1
CASSREDRVGDEQFF
TGCGCCAGCAGCCGCGAGGATAGGGTGGGGGATGAGCAGTTCTTC
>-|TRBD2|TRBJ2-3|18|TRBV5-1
CASGVVTSGVPEVNTQYF
TGCGCCAGCGGGGTTGTGACTAGCGGGGTGCCCGAAGTAAATACGCAGTATTTT
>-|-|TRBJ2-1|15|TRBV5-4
CASSAGQSSYNEQFF
TGTGCCAGCAGCGCGGGACAGAGCTCCTACAATGAGCAGTTCTTC
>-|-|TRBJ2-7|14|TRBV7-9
CASSLGGVVYEQYF
TGTGCCAGCAGCTTAGGTGGGGTTGTCTACGAGCAGTACTTC
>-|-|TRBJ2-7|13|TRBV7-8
CASSLGHSGEQYF
TGTGCCAGCAGCTTAGGGCACTCGGGCGAGCAGTACTTC
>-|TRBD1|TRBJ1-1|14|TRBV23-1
CASRRQGRGTEAFF
TGCGCCAGCAGGAGACAGGGGAGGGGGACTGAAGCTTTCTTT
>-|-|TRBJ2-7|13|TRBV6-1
CASRETGNYEQYF
TGTGCCAGCAGGGAGACGGGGAACTACGAGCAGTACTTC
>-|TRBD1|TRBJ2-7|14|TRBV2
CASSLRQGSGEQYF
TGTGCCAGCAGCCTCCGACAGGGATCGGGCGAGCAGTACTTC
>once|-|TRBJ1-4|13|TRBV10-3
CAIKSGRDEKLFF
TGTGCCATCAAGTCTGGCAGGGACGAAAAACTGTTTTTT
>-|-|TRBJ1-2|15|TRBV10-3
CAISEFPTRQWGYTF
TGTGCCATCAGTGAGTTCCCAACCCGCCAGTGGGGCTACACCTTC
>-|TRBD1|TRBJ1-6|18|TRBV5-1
CASSLLFQGGTFNSPLHF
TGCGCCAGCAGCTTGCTGTTCCAGGGGGGGACCTTTAATTCACCCCTCCACTTT
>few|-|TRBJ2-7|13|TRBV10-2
CASMGTTKYEQYF
TGCGCCAGCATGGGGACCACCAAGTACGAGCAGTACTTC
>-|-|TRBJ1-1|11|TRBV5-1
CASSLDTEAFF
TGCGCCAGCAGCTTGGACACTGAAGCTTTCTTT
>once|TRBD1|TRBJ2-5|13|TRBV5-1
CASRRDSEETQYF
TGCGCCAGCAGACGGGACAGTGAAGAGACCCAGTACTTC
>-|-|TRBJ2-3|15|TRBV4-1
CASSQESTRHDTQYF
TGCGCCAGCAGCCAAGAATCCACTCGACATGATACGCAGTATTTT
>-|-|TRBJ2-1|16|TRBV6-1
CASSDGRRAGYNEQFF
TGTGCCAGCAGTGACGGACGTCGAGCGGGCTACAATGAGCAGTTCTTC
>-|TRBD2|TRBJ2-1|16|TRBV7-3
CASSLTLAGGTDEQFF
TGTGCCAGCAGCTTAACGCTAGCGGGAGGAACGGATGAGCAGTTCTTC
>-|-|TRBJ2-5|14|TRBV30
CAWDLPGRKETQYF
TGTGCCTGGGACTTACCGGGACGGAAAGAGACCCAGTACTTC
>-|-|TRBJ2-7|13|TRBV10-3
CAITQGHLYEQYF
TGTGCCATCACTCAGGGACACCTTTACGAGCAGTACTTC
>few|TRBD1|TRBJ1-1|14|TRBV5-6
CASSWDRMNTEAFF
TGTGCCAGCAGCTGGGACAGGATGAACACTGAAGCTTTCTTT
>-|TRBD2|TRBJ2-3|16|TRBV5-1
CASSWGGTRMTDTQYF
TGCGCCAGCAGCTGGGGGGGGACCCGGATGACAGATACGCAGTATTTT
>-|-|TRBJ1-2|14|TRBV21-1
CASSKQGEDYGYTF
TGTGCCAGCAGCAAGCAGGGTGAGGACTATGGCTACACCTTC
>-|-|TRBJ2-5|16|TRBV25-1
CASSEAKTLGAETQYF
TGTGCCAGCAGTGAAGCTAAGACCCTTGGGGCAGAGACCCAGTACTTC
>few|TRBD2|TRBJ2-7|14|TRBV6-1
CASRASGNSYEQYF
TGTGCCAGCAGGGCTAGCGGGAACTCCTACGAGCAGTACTTC
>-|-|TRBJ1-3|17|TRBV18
CASSPLAAGAPGNTIYF
TGTGCCAGCTCACCACTCGCGGCGGGGGCGCCGGGAAACACCATATATTTT
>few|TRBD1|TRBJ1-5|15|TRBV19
CASETGVHSNQPQHF
TGTGCCAGTGAAACAGGGGTCCACAGCAATCAGCCCCAGCATTTT
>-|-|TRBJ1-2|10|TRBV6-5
CASSEHGYTF
TGTGCCAGCAGTGAACATGGCTACACCTTC
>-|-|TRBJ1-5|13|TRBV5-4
CASSLDSNQPQHF
TGTGCCAGCAGCTTGGACAGCAATCAGCCCCAGCATTTT
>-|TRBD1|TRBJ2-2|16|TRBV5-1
CASSLMGQGVSGELFF
TGCGCCAGCAGCTTGATGGGACAGGGGGTATCCGGGGAGCTGTTTTTT
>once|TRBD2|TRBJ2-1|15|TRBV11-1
CASSLEAGGLNEQFF
TGTGCCAGCAGCTTAGAAGCGGGAGGCCTCAATGAGCAGTTCTTC
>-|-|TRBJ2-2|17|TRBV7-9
CASSVKTGVARPGELFF
TGTGCCAGCAGCGTCAAAACGGGGGTCGCAAGGCCCGGGGAGCTGTTTTTT
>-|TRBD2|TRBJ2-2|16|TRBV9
CASSPRGDANTGELFF
TGTGCCAGCAGCCCCCGGGGGGACGCGAACACCGGGGAGCTGTTTTTT
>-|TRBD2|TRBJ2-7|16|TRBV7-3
CASSLAGTSGNYEQYF
TGTGCCAGCAGCTTAGCCGGGACTAGCGGGAACTACGAGCAGTACTTC
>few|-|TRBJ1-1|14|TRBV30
CAWSVSARSSEAFF
TGTGCCTGGAGTGTTAGCGCTCGTAGCTCTGAAGCTTTCTTT
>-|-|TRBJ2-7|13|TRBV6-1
CASSELGAREQYF
TGTGCCAGCAGTGAGCTGGGGGCGCGGGAGCAGTACTTC
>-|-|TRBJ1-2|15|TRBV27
CASSYSGALFGGYTF
TGTGCCAGCAGCTATAGTGGGGCCTTGTTTGGTGGCTACACCTTC
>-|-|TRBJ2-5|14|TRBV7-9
CASSLAGGGETQYF
TGTGCCAGCAGCTTAGCGGGAGGAGGGGAGACCCAGTACTTC
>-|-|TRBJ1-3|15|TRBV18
CASSPAVSPGNTIYF
TGTGCCAGCTCACCAGCAGTAAGCCCTGGAAACACCATATATTTT
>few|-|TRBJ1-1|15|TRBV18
CASSPLYEGRTEAFF
TGTGCCAGCTCACCACTCTATGAAGGGCGGACTGAAGCTTTCTTT
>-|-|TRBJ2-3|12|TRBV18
CATRKGGDTQYF
TGTGCCACTAGGAAGGGCGGAGATACGCAGTATTTT
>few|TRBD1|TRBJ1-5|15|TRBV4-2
CASSQRQGDDQPQHF
TGTGCCAGCAGCCAGAGACAGGGAGACGATCAGCCCCAGCATTTT
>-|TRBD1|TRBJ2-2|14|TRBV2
CASRDRGGAGELFF
TGTGCCAGCAGGGACAGGGGAGGGGCCGGGGAGCTGTTTTTT
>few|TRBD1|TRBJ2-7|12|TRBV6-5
CASGQGLYEQYF
TGTGCCAGCGGACAGGGGCTCTACGAGCAGTACTTC
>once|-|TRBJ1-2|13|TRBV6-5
CASRTGQNYGYTF
TGTGCCAGCCGCACTGGACAGAATTATGGCTACACCTTC
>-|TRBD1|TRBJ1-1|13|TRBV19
CASARDRYTEAFF
TGTGCCAGTGCCCGGGACAGATACACTGAAGCTTTCTTT
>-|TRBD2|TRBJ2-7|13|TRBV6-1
CASSREGLYEQYF
TGTGCCAGCAGCCGGGAGGGCCTGTACGAGCAGTACTTC
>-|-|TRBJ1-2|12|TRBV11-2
CASSLEGSGYTF
TGTGCCAGCAGCTTAGAAGGTAGTGGCTACACCTTC
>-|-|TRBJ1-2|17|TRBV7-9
CASSLGQGRVRGRGYTF
TGTGCCAGCAGCCTTGGGCAGGGTCGGGTGAGGGGTCGTGGCTACACCTTC
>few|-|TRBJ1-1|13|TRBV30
CAWSVGLNTEAFF
TGTGCCTGGAGTGTGGGATTGAACACTGAAGCTTTCTTT
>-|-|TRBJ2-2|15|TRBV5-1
CASSLAQTNTGELFF
TGCGCCAGCAGCTTAGCCCAGACGAACACCGGGGAGCTGTTTTTT
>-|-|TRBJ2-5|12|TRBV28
CASSLRQETQYF
TGTGCCAGCAGTTTAAGGCAAGAGACCCAGTACTTC
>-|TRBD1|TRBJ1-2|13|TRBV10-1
CASREARDSFLFF
TGCGCCAGCAGGGAGGCCCGGGACAGCTTCCTCTTCTTC